A selection of T cell receptor beta chains follows, all from one sample in a study of T-cell reconstitution after alpha-beta-depleted transplantation in children. TCRdb redid the calling of the PCR reads with MiXCR, one entry per CDR3 protein. Found here are 500,000 or so distinct CDR3 sequences, approximately 32% of them singletons; the top ten hold 2% to 3%. The source was PBMCs from the stem cell graft donor, collected from the stem cell graft. The receptors stem from a human donor who donated a stem cell graft to a child with aplastic anemia. Both conserved end residues are part of each CDR3. The D gene is left open where the match is weak. A row's size may be missing; if present it is once, few, many or a size class.

cdr3_nt | cdr3_aa | v_call | clone_size | d_call | j_call
TGTGCCAGCACCGAAGGGGGGACACCGGTTCAGGAAAAGTATTTT | CASTEGGTPVQEKYF | TRBV25-1 | few | . | TRBJ2-3
TGTGCCTGGAGTGACCCCCGGCGGAGGGGAAATGGCTACACCTTC | CAWSDPRRRGNGYTF | TRBV30 | few | . | TRBJ1-2
TGCGCCAGCAGCCAAGAGACAGGGAACATTCAGTACTTC | CASSQETGNIQYF | TRBV4-3 | . | TRBD1 | TRBJ2-4
TGTGCCAGCAGTTCCGGCCGGTTAGAGTACACCTTC | CASSSGRLEYTF | TRBV6-6 | . | . | TRBJ1-2
TGTGCCAGCAGCTTCGGCGGTGAGCAGTTCTTC | CASSFGGEQFF | TRBV7-9 | many | . | TRBJ2-1
TGTGCCAGCAGTTGGCCTTATGGCTACACCTTC | CASSWPYGYTF | TRBV27 | few | . | TRBJ1-2
TGCGCCAGCAGCCAAGACCCGGTGCCCCTCGTTGAGCAGTTCTTC | CASSQDPVPLVEQFF | TRBV4-3 | few | . | TRBJ2-1
TGTGCCAGCTCGGGGGGGGCGAACACTGAAGCTTTCTTT | CASSGGANTEAFF | TRBV28 | few | . | TRBJ1-1
TGTGCCAGCAGCTCCGGGACAGGGGTTACAGATACGCAGTATTTT | CASSSGTGVTDTQYF | TRBV7-2 | . | TRBD1 | TRBJ2-3
TGTGCCAGCAGCTTAGATGTCAGGGATTATGGCTACACCTTC | CASSLDVRDYGYTF | TRBV11-3 | . | . | TRBJ1-2
TGTGCCAGCAGCTTAATTAGCAGCGGGAGGTACAACATTCAGTACTTC | CASSLISSGRYNIQYF | TRBV7-2 | few | TRBD2 | TRBJ2-4
TGTGCCAGCAGCACCCACTCCGGGACAGCGAACACTGAAGCTTTCTTT | CASSTHSGTANTEAFF | TRBV7-8 | . | TRBD1 | TRBJ1-1
TGTGCCAGCAGCTTCACTAGACAGGGGGGCTTGCATCAGCCCCAGCATTTT | CASSFTRQGGLHQPQHF | TRBV7-2 | few | TRBD1 | TRBJ1-5
TGTGCCTGGGCTCGGGGCAGGGTGAACACTGAAGCTTTCTTT | CAWARGRVNTEAFF | TRBV30 | few | . | TRBJ1-1
TGCAGTGCTAGAGAAGTAGTCTATGGCTACACCTTC | CSAREVVYGYTF | TRBV20-1 | few | . | TRBJ1-2
TGTGCCAGCTCAGGGGACAGGTCTAACACTGAAGCTTTCTTT | CASSGDRSNTEAFF | TRBV18 | . | TRBD1 | TRBJ1-1
TGCAGTGCTAGAGTGTCGGGACGCACAGATACGCAGTATTTT | CSARVSGRTDTQYF | TRBV20-1 | few | . | TRBJ2-3
TGTGCCAGCAGCTTCCGGGACACAGATCGGGGTGGCTACACCTTC | CASSFRDTDRGGYTF | TRBV7-3 | . | . | TRBJ1-2